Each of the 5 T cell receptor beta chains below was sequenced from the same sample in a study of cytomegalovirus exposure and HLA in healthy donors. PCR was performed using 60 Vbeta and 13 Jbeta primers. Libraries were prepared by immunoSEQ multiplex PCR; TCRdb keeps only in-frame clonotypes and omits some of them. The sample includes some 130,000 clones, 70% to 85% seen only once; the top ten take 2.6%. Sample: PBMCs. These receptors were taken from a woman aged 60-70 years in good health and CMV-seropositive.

The CDR3 loop reads CASSSGRLASIGELFF. In nucleotides, the CDR3 is TGTGCCAGCAGCTCAGGAAGACTAGCGTCTATCGGGGAGCTGTTTTTT. The V and J genes are TRBV5-4 and TRBJ2-2; TRBD2 matches at 8 bases. The CDR3 has 16 amino acids. V lost 3 bases to trimming and J lost 7 bases; unmatched junction nucleotides: 11. Germline assignment: CDR1 SGHNT and CDR2 YYREEE (reference sequence). Full variable domain (missing parts from reference TRBV5-4 and TRBJ2-2): ETGVTQSPTHLIKTRGQQVTLRCSSQSGHNTVSWYQQALGQGPQFIFQYYREEENGRGNFPPRFSGLQFPNYSSELNVNALELDDSALYLCASSSGRLASIGELFFGEGSRLTVL.

The CDR3 reads CASGRGTSGENIQYF. The CDR3 DNA reads TGTGCCAGCGGGCGCGGGACTAGCGGGGAAAACATTCAGTACTTC. The chain carries TRBV19 and TRBJ2-4; 13 bases fit TRBD2. The CDR3 runs to 15 residues. CDR1 is LNHDA and CDR2 is SQIVND in the germline V gene (reference sequence). With 9 bases clipped from V and 5 bases from J, the junction kept 7 bases outside the gene matches.

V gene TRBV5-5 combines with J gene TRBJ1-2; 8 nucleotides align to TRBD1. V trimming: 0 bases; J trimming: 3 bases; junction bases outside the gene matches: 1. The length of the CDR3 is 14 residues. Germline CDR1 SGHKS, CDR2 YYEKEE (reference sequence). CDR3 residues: CASSLAGGDYGYTF. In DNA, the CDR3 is TGTGCCAGCAGCTTGGCAGGGGGCGACTATGGCTACACCTTC. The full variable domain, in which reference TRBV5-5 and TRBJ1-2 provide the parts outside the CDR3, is DAGVTQSPTHLIKTRGQQVTLRCSPISGHKSVSWYQQVLGQGPQFIFQYYEKEERGRGNFPDRFSARQFPNYSSELNVNALLLGDSALYLCASSLAGGDYGYTFGSGTRLTVV.

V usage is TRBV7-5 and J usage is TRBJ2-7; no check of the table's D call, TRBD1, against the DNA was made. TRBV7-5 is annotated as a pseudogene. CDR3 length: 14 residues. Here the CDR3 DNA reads TGTGCCAGAAGCTTAGCCGACAGGGGTGGGGAGCAGTACTTC. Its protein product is CARSLADRGGEQYF.

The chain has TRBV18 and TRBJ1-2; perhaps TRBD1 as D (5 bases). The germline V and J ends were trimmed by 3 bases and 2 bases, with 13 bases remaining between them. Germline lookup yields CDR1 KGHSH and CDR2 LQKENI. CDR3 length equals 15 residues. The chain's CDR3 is CASSPTGGVNYGYTF. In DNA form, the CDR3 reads TGTGCCAGCTCACCCACCGGAGGGGTAAACTATGGCTACACCTTC.